The next 16 T cell receptor beta chains were all read from a single sample in a study of blood T cells in healthy people across ages. Then a second PCR, running roughly 6 to 12 cycles, was carried out with a sample-barcoded 5' primer and a J-beta primer mix. TCRdb independently ran MiXCR on the 5' RACE reads; one entry per CDR3 protein. The sample records 1.5 million to 2 million distinct CDR3 sequences, around half being singletons. The sequencing input was blood. The receptors shown here come from a woman between 40 and 55 years old in good health.

The CDR3 DNA is TGCAGTGCTAGCCCCACAGGGGACGACTATGGCTACACCTTC. Its protein is CSASPTGDDYGYTF. The chain joins TRBV20-1 to TRBJ1-2; 7 nucleotides agree with TRBD1. CDR1 is DFQATT and CDR2 is SNEGSKA in the germline V gene (reference sequence). The length of the CDR3 is 14 residues. With V trimmed by 3 bases and J by 3 bases, 7 bases remained unmatched.

The CDR3 DNA reads as TGTGCCAGCAGTTTAGCGGGGGAATTGAGTACAGATACGCAGTATTTT. It codes for CASSLAGELSTDTQYF. The chain has TRBV28 and TRBJ2-3, with 7 bases lining up with TRBD2. The J segment lost 3 bases and the V segment lost 2 bases, leaving 8 bases of the junction unmatched. CDR1 and CDR2 (germline): MDHEN, SYDVKM. CDR3 size: 16 residues.

The chain carries TRBV7-2 and TRBJ2-1; TRBD2 is a possible D gene (7 bases). Germline lookup yields CDR1 SGHTA and CDR2 FQGNSA. The ends were cut back, 0 bases at V and 10 bases at J, with 16 bases in the middle. The CDR3 extends over 15 amino acids. This chain's CDR3 is CASSLARERGGEQFF. In DNA form, the CDR3 reads TGTGCCAGCAGCTTAGCGCGGGAAAGGGGGGGAGAGCAGTTCTTC.

V gene TRBV6-1 combines with J gene TRBJ2-1; D could derive from TRBD1 or TRBD2 (6 bases each). Per the germline V gene, CDR1 is MNHNS and CDR2 is SASEGT. There are 14 residues in the CDR3. Trimming pared 0 bases from V and 10 bases from J, leaving 13 bases between. The CDR3 here is CASSEAGGPYEQFF. The CDR3, as DNA: TGTGCCAGCAGTGAAGCTGGGGGGCCCTACGAGCAGTTCTTC.

The chain recombines TRBV15 with TRBJ2-4; D is unclear. The CDR3 spans 15 residues. Trimming pared 0 bases from V and 6 bases from J, leaving 12 bases between. The germline CDR1 and CDR2 sequences are LNHNV and YYDKDF (reference sequence). DNA for the CDR3: TGTGCCACCAGCAGAGACCAGTTAAAGCGAAACATTCAGTACTTC. This sequence encodes CATSRDQLKRNIQYF.

V and J are TRBV20-1 and TRBJ2-3; 7 nucleotides match TRBD1. The junction had 6 bases not matched to a gene; V was cut back by 0 bases and J by 6 bases. CDR3 size: 14 residues. Germline V gene lookup returns CDR1 DFQATT and CDR2 SNEGSKA (reference sequence). This CDR3 is CSARDAHRGDTQYF. The DNA for the CDR3 is TGCAGTGCTAGAGACGCACACAGGGGTGATACGCAGTATTTT.

The V gene is TRBV5-1, the J gene TRBJ1-1; perhaps TRBD1 as D (5 bases). From germline, CDR1 is SGHRS and CDR2 YFSETQ. The CDR3 is made up of 15 amino acids. The V and J ends lost 0 bases and 6 bases respectively, with 15 bases between them. The DNA for the CDR3 is TGCGCCAGCAGCTTGGTAGCAGGGCTGGGAGCTGAAGCTTTCTTT. Translated, it gives CASSLVAGLGAEAFF. The complete variable domain, with remaining parts taken from reference TRBV5-1 and TRBJ1-1, reads KAGVTQTPRYLIKTRGQQVTLSCSPISGHRSVSWYQQTPGQGLQFLFEYFSETQRNKGNFPGRFSGRQFSNSRSEMNVSTLELGDSALYLCASSLVAGLGAEAFFGQGTRLTVV.

In its sample, this clonotype was seen a few times. The CDR3 nucleotides are TGCAGTGCTAGGAGGGAATCGGCCTATGGCTACACCTTC. It translates to CSARRESAYGYTF. The chain couples TRBV20-1 to TRBJ1-2, with D uncertain. There are 13 residues in the CDR3. Germline V gene data show CDR1 as DFQATT and CDR2 as SNEGSKA (reference sequence). Between the trimmed V and J ends, which lost 3 bases and 4 bases, there was a span of 12 bases.

The chain uses TRBV11-1 and TRBJ2-5; the D gene is possibly TRBD1 (6 bases). The CDR3 has 13 amino acids. V gave up 7 bases and J gave up 3 bases, with 12 bases separating them. In germline, CDR1 is SGHAT, CDR2 FQDESV (reference sequence). CDR3 DNA: TGTGCCAGCAAGGGACAAGAAAAAGAGACCCAGTACTTC. The encoded protein is CASKGQEKETQYF.

This clonotype was counted once. The rearrangement joins TRBV20-1 to TRBJ2-1, with D unresolved. Germline V gene lookup returns CDR1 DFQATT and CDR2 SNEGSKA (reference sequence). Trimming pared 1 base from V and 9 bases from J, leaving 10 bases between. The CDR3 totals 12 residues. The CDR3 reads CSARASDTEQFF. CDR3 DNA sequence: TGCAGTGCTAGAGCGTCGGATACTGAGCAGTTCTTC.

This clonotype showed up just a few times. The genes are TRBV28 and TRBJ2-1, with 8 nucleotides matching TRBD2. The CDR3 is made up of 15 amino acids. With V trimmed by 5 bases and J by 5 bases, 8 bases remained unmatched. Germline V gene sequence: CDR1 MDHEN, CDR2 SYDVKM. CDR3: CASSRVGGGHNEQFF. In DNA, the CDR3 is TGTGCCAGCAGTCGGGTCGGCGGGGGGCACAATGAGCAGTTCTTC.

This clonotype appeared a few times. This chain joins TRBV10-3 and TRBJ2-5, with 12 bases matching TRBD2. CDR1 and CDR2 from the germline V gene are ENHRY and SYGVKD. V shed 6 bases, J shed 4 bases, and the junction held 9 bases outside the gene matches. The CDR3 totals 16 residues. CDR3 sequence reads: CAIRKSTSGGGETQYF. CDR3 bases: TGTGCCATCAGAAAGTCGACTAGCGGGGGCGGAGAGACCCAGTACTTC.

In this sample, this clonotype turned up once. The rearrangement links TRBV10-1 to TRBJ2-7; 9 nucleotides align to TRBD1. The CDR3 runs to 16 residues. Trimming at V came to 5 bases and at J to 5 bases, leaving 13 bases not matched to a gene. Germline lookup yields CDR1 WNHNN and CDR2 SYGVQD (reference sequence). The CDR3 coding sequence is TGCGCCAGCAGTTTAGGGGACAGGGATGTTATCCACGAGCAGTACTTC. The encoded protein is CASSLGDRDVIHEQYF.

A few counts support this clonotype. This sequence joins TRBV5-1 and TRBJ2-7, with D perhaps assigned TRBD1 or TRBD2 (5 bases each). Germline CDR1 is SGHRS and CDR2 is YFSETQ. V lost 5 bases and J 2 bases, leaving 11 bases between the germline ends. The CDR3 has 13 amino acids. CDR3 nucleotide sequence: TGCGCCAGCAGTTCCGTGGGACCCTACGAGCAGTACTTC. Amino acid sequence: CASSSVGPYEQYF.

About this clonotype itself: The junction differs from germline at one of its ends, possibly a read error. The chain uses TRBV4-1 and TRBJ1-5; no reliable D call. CDR3 length equals 12 residues. From germline, CDR1 is MGHRA and CDR2 YSYEKL. The CDR3 here is CASSQDRQPRHF. The CDR3 nucleotides are TGCGCCAGCAGCCAAGATCGGCAGCCCCGGCATTTT.

The CDR3 loop is CASSLPQFSNQPQHF. The CDR3 nucleotides are TGTGCCAGCAGTCTACCCCAATTTAGCAATCAGCCCCAGCATTTT. This chain joins TRBV12-3 or TRBV12-4 and TRBJ1-5; D not certain. The CDR3 has 15 residues. Trimming shortened V by 5 bases and J by 0 bases, and 11 bases separated the two germline ends.